This is a list of T cell receptor beta chains from one sample in a study of blood T cell repertoires in COVID-19. The repertoire was sequenced with immunoSEQ multiplex PCR; TCRdb's copy has only in-frame clones and lacks some. The table has 300,000 to 350,000 clones, approximately 83% seen once. Sequenced input: PBMCs or T cells enriched from blood (not recorded which). All receptors come from a man aged 25 to 40 who had recovered from COVID-19. CDR3s include the opening cysteine and the closing phenylalanine or tryptophan. The order of the fields is D gene, V gene, CDR3 protein. A D gene is named only where the DNA matches it firmly.

D: .
V: TRBV15
CDR3: CATSGAERGGNTIYF

D: .
V: TRBV3-1/TRBV3-2
CDR3: CASSLGPGTFYSGNTIYF

D: .
V: TRBV13
CDR3: CASSWARGEQYF

D: .
V: TRBV6-5
CDR3: CASSSSLYGYTF

D: TRBD2
V: TRBV5-4
CDR3: CASSFRPKTSGGDQETQYF

D: .
V: TRBV10-1
CDR3: CASSARTDEKLFF

D: .
V: TRBV9
CDR3: CASSAHGGTEAFF

D: .
V: TRBV7-2
CDR3: CASSRMREQFF

D: .
V: TRBV2
CDR3: CASIVGQGGGYTF

D: TRBD1
V: TRBV9
CDR3: CASSGPGQYNEQFF

D: TRBD2
V: TRBV6-2/TRBV6-3
CDR3: CASSDGTRRTDTQYF

D: .
V: TRBV11-1
CDR3: CASSSTELYGYTF

D: .
V: TRBV4-1
CDR3: CASSHPQGNAPGYTF

D: TRBD1
V: TRBV27
CDR3: CASGELTGTGNEQFF

D: .
V: TRBV7-9
CDR3: CASSLDRAGSSGELFF

D: .
V: TRBV18
CDR3: CASSPDLGIPGQFF

D: .
V: TRBV6-6
CDR3: CASSYSGGYGYTF

D: .
V: TRBV7-8
CDR3: CASSLLGGIPTDTQYF

D: .
V: TRBV5-8
CDR3: CASSKDKWNTEAFF

D: .
V: TRBV30
CDR3: CAWSVGRVSNQPQHF

D: .
V: TRBV19
CDR3: CASSILFDRLSPLHF

D: TRBD2
V: TRBV12-5
CDR3: CASGWGGFDTGELFF

D: .
V: TRBV30
CDR3: CAWRQGQQRGYEQYF

D: TRBD1
V: TRBV5-1
CDR3: CASSDQGARTEAFF

D: TRBD1
V: TRBV5-1
CDR3: CASSISGTENSYGYTF

D: .
V: TRBV20-1
CDR3: CSASRPGAFGNTIYF

D: .
V: TRBV27
CDR3: CASSLSRGMGTEAFF

D: TRBD1
V: TRBV30
CDR3: CAWDRGLGETQYF

D: .
V: TRBV9
CDR3: CASSPEGGGGYEQYF

D: .
V: TRBV4-2
CDR3: CASSRADSLNTEAFF

D: .
V: TRBV11-2
CDR3: CASSLTGDGEKLFF

D: TRBD1
V: TRBV27
CDR3: CASSLWGQGGYGYTF

D: .
V: TRBV6-4
CDR3: CASTASPGTGELFF

D: .
V: TRBV30
CDR3: CAWSGGQGGHQPQHF

D: TRBD1
V: TRBV11-2
CDR3: CASSLTGTAPSYEQYF

D: .
V: TRBV10-3
CDR3: CAILEARGSPLHF

D: .
V: TRBV6-6
CDR3: CASSFTDSDYNEQFF

D: TRBD1
V: TRBV6-1
CDR3: CASRPGTVDSPLHF

D: .
V: TRBV6-5
CDR3: CASSREGTGTYEQYF

D: .
V: TRBV5-1
CDR3: CASSWGETNTGELFF

D: .
V: TRBV29-1
CDR3: CSVETPTVNGYTF

D: .
V: TRBV10-1
CDR3: CASSDPTDRSSYNEQFF

D: .
V: TRBV6-5
CDR3: CASSPVLTREQYF

D: TRBD1
V: TRBV9
CDR3: CASSKGDRGNQPQHF

D: TRBD1
V: TRBV10-2
CDR3: CASTWTGGSTEAFF

D: .
V: TRBV19
CDR3: CASSIAGITEAFF

D: .
V: TRBV5-1
CDR3: CASSSPGLKETQYF

D: TRBD1
V: TRBV6-5
CDR3: CASSQDRGDTEAFF

D: TRBD1
V: TRBV30
CDR3: CALDRDISSSYTF

D: .
V: TRBV24-1
CDR3: CATSGAVGEGTQYF

D: .
V: TRBV19
CDR3: CASSMAGNGYTF

D: TRBD1
V: TRBV27
CDR3: CASSLEGLGQGVQYF

D: TRBD1
V: TRBV2
CDR3: CASSRPGQGSGEQFF

D: TRBD2
V: TRBV7-9
CDR3: CASSLARGGSETQYF

D: TRBD1
V: TRBV19
CDR3: CASRDRGNSNQPQHF

D: .
V: TRBV14
CDR3: CASSPSLPGELFF

D: .
V: TRBV27
CDR3: CASSSLSGRVMYEQYF

D: .
V: TRBV19
CDR3: CASSFRQGLGSNQPQHF